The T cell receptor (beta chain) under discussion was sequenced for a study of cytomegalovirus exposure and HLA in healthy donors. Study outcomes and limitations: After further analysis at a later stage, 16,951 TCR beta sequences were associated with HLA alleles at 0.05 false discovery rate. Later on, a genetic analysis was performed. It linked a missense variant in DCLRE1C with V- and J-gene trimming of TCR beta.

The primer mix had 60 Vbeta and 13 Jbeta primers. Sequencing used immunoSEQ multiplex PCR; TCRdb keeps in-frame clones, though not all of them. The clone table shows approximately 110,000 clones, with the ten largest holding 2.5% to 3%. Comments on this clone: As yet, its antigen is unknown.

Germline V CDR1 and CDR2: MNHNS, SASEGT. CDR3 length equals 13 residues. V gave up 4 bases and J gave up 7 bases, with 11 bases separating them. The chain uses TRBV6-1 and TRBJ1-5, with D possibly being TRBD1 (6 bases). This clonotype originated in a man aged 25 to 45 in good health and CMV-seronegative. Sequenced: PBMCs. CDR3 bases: TGTGCCAGCAGTGTTTACAGGGAACAGCCCCAGCATTTT. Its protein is CASSVYREQPQHF.